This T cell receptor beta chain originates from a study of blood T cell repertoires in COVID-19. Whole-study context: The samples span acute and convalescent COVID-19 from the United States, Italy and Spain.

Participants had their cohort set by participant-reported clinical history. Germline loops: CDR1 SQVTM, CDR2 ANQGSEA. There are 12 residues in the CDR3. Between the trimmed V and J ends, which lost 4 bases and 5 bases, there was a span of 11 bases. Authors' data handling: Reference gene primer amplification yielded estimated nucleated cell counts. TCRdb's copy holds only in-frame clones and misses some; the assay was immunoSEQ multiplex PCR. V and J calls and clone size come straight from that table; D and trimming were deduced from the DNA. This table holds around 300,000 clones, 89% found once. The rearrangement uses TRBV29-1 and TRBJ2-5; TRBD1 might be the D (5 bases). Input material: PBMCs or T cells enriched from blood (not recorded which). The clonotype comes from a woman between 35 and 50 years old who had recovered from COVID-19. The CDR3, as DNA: TGCAGCGTTGGGGGCAGGGTTGAGACCCAGTACTTC. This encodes CSVGGRVETQYF.